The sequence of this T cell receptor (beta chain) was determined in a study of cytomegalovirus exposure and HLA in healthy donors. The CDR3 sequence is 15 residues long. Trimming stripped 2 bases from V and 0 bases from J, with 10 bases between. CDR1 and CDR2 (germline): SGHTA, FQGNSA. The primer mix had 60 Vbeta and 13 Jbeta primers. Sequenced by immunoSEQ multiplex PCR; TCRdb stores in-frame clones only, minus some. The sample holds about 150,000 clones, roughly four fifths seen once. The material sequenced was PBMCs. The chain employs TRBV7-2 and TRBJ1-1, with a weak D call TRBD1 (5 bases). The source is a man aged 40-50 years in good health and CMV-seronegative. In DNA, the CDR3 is TGTGCCAGCAGCTTAAGACAGCTTTTGAACACTGAAGCTTTCTTT. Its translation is CASSLRQLLNTEAFF.